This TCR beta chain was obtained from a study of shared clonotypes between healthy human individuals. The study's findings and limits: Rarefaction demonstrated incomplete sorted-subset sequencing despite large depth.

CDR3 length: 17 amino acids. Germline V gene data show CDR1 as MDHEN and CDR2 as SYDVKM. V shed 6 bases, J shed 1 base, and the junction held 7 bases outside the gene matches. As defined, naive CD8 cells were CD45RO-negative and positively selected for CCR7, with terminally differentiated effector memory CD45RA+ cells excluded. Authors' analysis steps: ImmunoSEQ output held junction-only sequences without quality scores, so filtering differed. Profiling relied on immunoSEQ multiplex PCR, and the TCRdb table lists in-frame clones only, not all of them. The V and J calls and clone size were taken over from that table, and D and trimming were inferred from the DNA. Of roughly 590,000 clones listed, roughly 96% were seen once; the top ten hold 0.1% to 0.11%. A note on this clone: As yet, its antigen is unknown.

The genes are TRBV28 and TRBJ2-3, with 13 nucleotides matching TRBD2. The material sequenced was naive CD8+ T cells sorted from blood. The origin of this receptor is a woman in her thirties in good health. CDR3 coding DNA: TGTGCCAGCAGCCGACTAGCGGGAGGCCGGGGCACAGATACGCAGTATTTT. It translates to CASSRLAGGRGTDTQYF.